The clone carrying this T cell receptor beta chain showed up just once. It was with random hexamers that about 0.45 to 1 ug RNA was reverse transcribed. TCRdb fed the immunoSEQ multiplex PCR reads into MiXCR, producing one record per CDR3 protein. The sample shows 80,000 or so distinct CDR3 sequences, just over 90% of them seen only once. Trimming removed 4 bases from V and 0 bases from J; junction bases left unmatched: 13. The CDR3 spans 17 residues. The V gene's germline CDR1 is DFQATT and CDR2 SNEGSKA (reference sequence). The data were obtained in a study of CD8 T cells in Susac syndrome. The chain carries TRBV20-1 and TRBJ1-1; 8 bases map to TRBD1. This receptor was taken from a human donor with Susac syndrome. The sample comprised CD4+ T cells from PBMCs. The CDR3 loop reads CSAKRRQGISMNTEAFF. CDR3 sequence (DNA): TGCAGTGCTAAGAGAAGACAGGGGATATCAATGAACACTGAAGCTTTCTTT.